The rows below give T cell receptor beta chains drawn from one sample of a study of tumor-infiltrating lymphocytes in localized non-small cell lung cancer. Some clones are missing from TCRdb's copy, which holds only in-frame ones; the method was immunoSEQ multiplex PCR. The sample lists about 13,000 clones; 68% were seen once. What was sequenced was lung tumor tissue. Receptors originate from a human donor with non-small cell lung cancer. CDR3s include the opening cysteine and the closing phenylalanine or tryptophan. D genes are given only for firm matches. Clone sizes are given selectively: once, few, many, or a class where the clone is expanded.

clone_size: NA; d_call: TRBD2; v_call: TRBV30; j_call: TRBJ2-7; cdr3_length: 14; cdr3_nt: TGTGCCTGGAGTCCACGGGGGGGACGGTCCGAGCAGTACTTC; cdr3_aa: CAWSPRGGRSEQYF
clone_size: NA; d_call: NA; v_call: TRBV7-9; j_call: TRBJ1-2; cdr3_length: 13; cdr3_nt: TGTGCCAGCAGCAGGGACGAAGGAGGAGGCTACACCTTC; cdr3_aa: CASSRDEGGGYTF
clone_size: NA; d_call: NA; v_call: TRBV7-8; j_call: TRBJ2-5; cdr3_length: 13; cdr3_nt: TGTGCCAGCAGCTCATCAGGGGCAGAGACCCAGTACTTC; cdr3_aa: CASSSSGAETQYF
clone_size: NA; d_call: NA; v_call: TRBV7-7; j_call: TRBJ2-1; cdr3_length: 13; cdr3_nt: TGTGCCAGCAGCTTAGGATTATACAATGAGCAGTTCTTC; cdr3_aa: CASSLGLYNEQFF
clone_size: NA; d_call: TRBD2; v_call: TRBV5-1; j_call: TRBJ2-1; cdr3_length: 16; cdr3_nt: TGCGCCAGCAGCTTGGAGGTAGCGGGGGCCTACAATGAGCAGTTCTTC; cdr3_aa: CASSLEVAGAYNEQFF
clone_size: NA; d_call: NA; v_call: TRBV2; j_call: TRBJ1-1; cdr3_length: 13; cdr3_nt: TGTGCCAGCAGTGTCAGGGGATACGAAGAAGCTTTCTTT; cdr3_aa: CASSVRGYEEAFF
clone_size: NA; d_call: TRBD1; v_call: TRBV2; j_call: TRBJ1-5; cdr3_length: 18; cdr3_nt: TGTGCCAGCAGTGCTACTCTCGGGACAGGCCATAGCAATCAGCCCCAGCATTTT; cdr3_aa: CASSATLGTGHSNQPQHF
clone_size: once; d_call: NA; v_call: TRBV30; j_call: TRBJ2-7; cdr3_length: 12; cdr3_nt: TGTGCCTGGGGAACACAGGCGGGGGAGCAGTACTTC; cdr3_aa: CAWGTQAGEQYF
clone_size: NA; d_call: NA; v_call: TRBV10-3; j_call: TRBJ2-2; cdr3_length: 16; cdr3_nt: TGTGCCATCAGTGAGTCGGCCGCCCCGAACACCGGGGAGCTGTTTTTT; cdr3_aa: CAISESAAPNTGELFF
clone_size: NA; d_call: TRBD1; v_call: TRBV4-3; j_call: TRBJ2-1; cdr3_length: 16; cdr3_nt: TGCGCCAGCAGCCAAGATTGGACAGGGGGCTACAATGAGCAGTTCTTC; cdr3_aa: CASSQDWTGGYNEQFF
clone_size: medium-sized; d_call: TRBD1; v_call: TRBV2; j_call: TRBJ2-7; cdr3_length: 12; cdr3_nt: TGTGCCAGCGGGACAGGTCGCTACGAGCAGTACTTC; cdr3_aa: CASGTGRYEQYF
clone_size: NA; d_call: TRBD1; v_call: TRBV11-1; j_call: TRBJ1-1; cdr3_length: 13; cdr3_nt: TGTGCCAGCAGCGCTGACAGGGGGCGCGAAGCTTTCTTT; cdr3_aa: CASSADRGREAFF
clone_size: NA; d_call: NA; v_call: TRBV11-2; j_call: TRBJ2-7; cdr3_length: 13; cdr3_nt: TGTGCCAGCAGCTTCCTAGGCCCCTACGAGCAGTACTTC; cdr3_aa: CASSFLGPYEQYF
clone_size: few; d_call: NA; v_call: TRBV5-8; j_call: TRBJ2-3; cdr3_length: 18; cdr3_nt: TGTGCCAGCAGCTTGGCCCTCCTATTGCAGCGGAACACAGATACGCAGTATTTT; cdr3_aa: CASSLALLLQRNTDTQYF
clone_size: few; d_call: NA; v_call: TRBV25-1; j_call: TRBJ2-1; cdr3_length: 16; cdr3_nt: TGTGCCAGCAGTCCTTATTCCGGGACTTATAACAATGAGCAGTTCTTC; cdr3_aa: CASSPYSGTYNNEQFF
clone_size: NA; d_call: TRBD1; v_call: TRBV5-4; j_call: TRBJ2-2; cdr3_length: 15; cdr3_nt: TGTGCCAGCAGCTCCGGGACAGGGAACACCGGGGAGCTGTTTTTT; cdr3_aa: CASSSGTGNTGELFF
clone_size: few; d_call: TRBD2; v_call: TRBV30; j_call: TRBJ2-7; cdr3_length: 12; cdr3_nt: TGTGCCTGGAGGGGGAGGGGCTACGAGCAGTACTTC; cdr3_aa: CAWRGRGYEQYF
clone_size: NA; d_call: TRBD1; v_call: TRBV6-5; j_call: TRBJ1-5; cdr3_length: 15; cdr3_nt: TGTGCCACCAAATCCGGGACAGGGGACAATCAGCCCCAGCATTTT; cdr3_aa: CATKSGTGDNQPQHF
clone_size: NA; d_call: TRBD1; v_call: TRBV6-4; j_call: TRBJ2-3; cdr3_length: 15; cdr3_nt: TGTGCCAGCAGTGTGGGACAGGGATGGACAGATACGCAGTATTTT; cdr3_aa: CASSVGQGWTDTQYF
clone_size: NA; d_call: NA; v_call: TRBV30; j_call: TRBJ2-5; cdr3_length: 13; cdr3_nt: TGTGCCTGGAGTCCCACAGGGTACGAGACCCAGTACTTC; cdr3_aa: CAWSPTGYETQYF
clone_size: once; d_call: NA; v_call: TRBV4-3; j_call: TRBJ2-5; cdr3_length: 13; cdr3_nt: TGCGCCAGCAGCCAAGATAAAGGGGGAACCCAGTACTTC; cdr3_aa: CASSQDKGGTQYF
clone_size: NA; d_call: TRBD1; v_call: TRBV5-4; j_call: TRBJ2-5; cdr3_length: 14; cdr3_nt: TGTGCCAGCAGCGACCAGGGGGCCGGGGAGACCCAGTACTTC; cdr3_aa: CASSDQGAGETQYF
clone_size: NA; d_call: NA; v_call: TRBV5-1; j_call: TRBJ2-7; cdr3_length: 16; cdr3_nt: TGCGCCAGCAGCTTGGCCGGCAGCGACGGGGGCTACGAGCAGTACTTC; cdr3_aa: CASSLAGSDGGYEQYF
clone_size: few; d_call: TRBD1; v_call: TRBV7-9; j_call: TRBJ1-6; cdr3_length: 18; cdr3_nt: TGTGCCAGCAGCACAGGACAGGGGAGATTCTCCTATAATTCACCCCTCCACTTT; cdr3_aa: CASSTGQGRFSYNSPLHF
clone_size: NA; d_call: TRBD1; v_call: TRBV2; j_call: TRBJ1-4; cdr3_length: 15; cdr3_nt: TGTGCCAGCAGAATACAGGGGGCCCCCAATGAAAAACTGTTTTTT; cdr3_aa: CASRIQGAPNEKLFF
clone_size: NA; d_call: NA; v_call: TRBV10-2; j_call: TRBJ1-5; cdr3_length: 16; cdr3_nt: TGCGCCAGCAGTGAGTCGAATCTACAGACAAATCAGCCCCAGCATTTT; cdr3_aa: CASSESNLQTNQPQHF
clone_size: few; d_call: NA; v_call: TRBV10-3; j_call: TRBJ1-1; cdr3_length: 12; cdr3_nt: TGTGCCAGCGATACTGGGGAAACTGAAGCTTTCTTT; cdr3_aa: CASDTGETEAFF
clone_size: NA; d_call: NA; v_call: TRBV5-5; j_call: TRBJ1-2; cdr3_length: 17; cdr3_nt: TGTGCCAGCAGCTTGGTGGCAGGGACCGCCAGTAGCTATGGCTACACCTTC; cdr3_aa: CASSLVAGTASSYGYTF
clone_size: NA; d_call: NA; v_call: TRBV29-1; j_call: TRBJ2-1; cdr3_length: 15; cdr3_nt: TGCAGCGTTGACTGGGGTGTAGGCTCCTACAATGAGCAGTTCTTC; cdr3_aa: CSVDWGVGSYNEQFF
clone_size: NA; d_call: NA; v_call: TRBV20-1; j_call: TRBJ2-5; cdr3_length: 11; cdr3_nt: TGCAGTGCTAGGGACCCCGGCCGACAGTACTTC; cdr3_aa: CSARDPGRQYF
clone_size: few; d_call: NA; v_call: TRBV5-1; j_call: TRBJ2-4; cdr3_length: 15; cdr3_nt: TGCGCCAGCAGCTTCGGTCAGGGGCTGCGAGACATTCAGTACTTC; cdr3_aa: CASSFGQGLRDIQYF
clone_size: NA; d_call: TRBD2; v_call: TRBV27; j_call: TRBJ2-3; cdr3_length: 13; cdr3_nt: TGTGCCAGCAGGACTAGCGGTACAGATACGCAGTATTTT; cdr3_aa: CASRTSGTDTQYF
clone_size: few; d_call: NA; v_call: TRBV10-1; j_call: TRBJ2-2; cdr3_length: 12; cdr3_nt: TGCGCCAGCAGTGAGTCTGCCGGGGAGCTGTTTTTT; cdr3_aa: CASSESAGELFF
clone_size: NA; d_call: TRBD1; v_call: TRBV7-9; j_call: TRBJ1-1; cdr3_length: 14; cdr3_nt: TGTGCCAGCCATTTACAGGGGTTGACCACTGAAGCTTTCTTT; cdr3_aa: CASHLQGLTTEAFF
clone_size: NA; d_call: NA; v_call: TRBV5-8; j_call: TRBJ1-1; cdr3_length: 13; cdr3_nt: TGTGCCAGCAGCTTGAGACTTTACACTGAAGCTTTCTTT; cdr3_aa: CASSLRLYTEAFF
clone_size: few; d_call: TRBD2; v_call: TRBV19; j_call: TRBJ2-1; cdr3_length: 15; cdr3_nt: TGTGCCAGCAGACCTTTGGGTAGCGGGATTGATGAGCAGTTCTTC; cdr3_aa: CASRPLGSGIDEQFF
clone_size: NA; d_call: NA; v_call: TRBV27; j_call: TRBJ1-2; cdr3_length: 15; cdr3_nt: TGTGCCAGCACCCCCGCCGCCTCTCGGGCCTATGGCTACACCTTC; cdr3_aa: CASTPAASRAYGYTF
clone_size: NA; d_call: NA; v_call: TRBV2; j_call: TRBJ2-1; cdr3_length: 13; cdr3_nt: TGTGCCAGCAACGGTCAGGGGTACAATGAGCAGTTCTTC; cdr3_aa: CASNGQGYNEQFF
clone_size: NA; d_call: TRBD2; v_call: TRBV6-5; j_call: TRBJ2-3; cdr3_length: 14; cdr3_nt: TGTGCCAGCAGCCGGGACTATGATACAGATACGCAGTATTTT; cdr3_aa: CASSRDYDTDTQYF
clone_size: NA; d_call: NA; v_call: TRBV7-9; j_call: TRBJ2-1; cdr3_length: 13; cdr3_nt: TGTGCCAGCAGCTTAGCGTACTCGGATGAGCAGTTCTTC; cdr3_aa: CASSLAYSDEQFF